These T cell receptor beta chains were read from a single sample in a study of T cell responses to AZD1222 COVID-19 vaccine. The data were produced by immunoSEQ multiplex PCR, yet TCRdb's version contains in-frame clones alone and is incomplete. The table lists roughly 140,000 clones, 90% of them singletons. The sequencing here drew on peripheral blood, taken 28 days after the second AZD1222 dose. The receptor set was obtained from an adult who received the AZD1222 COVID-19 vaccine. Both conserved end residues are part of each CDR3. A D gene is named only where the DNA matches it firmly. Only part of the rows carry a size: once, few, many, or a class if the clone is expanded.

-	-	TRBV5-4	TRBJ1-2	TGTGCCAGCAGCTCCACATCGACAGCGAACCTAGGGTATGGCTACACCTTC	CASSSTSTANLGYGYTF
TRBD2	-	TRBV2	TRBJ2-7	TGTGCCAGCAGTGCGGGGAGGGGTACCTACGAGCAGTACTTC	CASSAGRGTYEQYF
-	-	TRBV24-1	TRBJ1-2	TGTGCCACCAGTGACGCCGGAGGTTTATATGGCTACACCTTC	CATSDAGGLYGYTF
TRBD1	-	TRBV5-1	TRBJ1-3	TGCGCCAGCAGCGTCGGGGACAGGGGAAACACCATATATTTT	CASSVGDRGNTIYF
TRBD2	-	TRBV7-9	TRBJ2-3	TGTGCCAGCAGCTTAGCACTAGCGGGAGGGACTAGCACAGATACGCAGTATTTT	CASSLALAGGTSTDTQYF
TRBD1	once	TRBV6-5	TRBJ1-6	TGTGCCAGCAGTTACTCGGACAGGCTTTGGGATTCACCCCTCCACTTT	CASSYSDRLWDSPLHF
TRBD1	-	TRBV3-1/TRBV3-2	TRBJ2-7	TGTGCCAGCAGCTGGACAGGGTTTTCCTACGAGCAGTACTTC	CASSWTGFSYEQYF
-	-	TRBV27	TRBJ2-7	TGTGCCAGCAGGGGGATAGGGAAACTCTACGAGCAGTACTTC	CASRGIGKLYEQYF
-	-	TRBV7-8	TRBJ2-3	TGTGCCAGCAGCTTAGTAGTGCCAGGAGATACGCAGTATTTT	CASSLVVPGDTQYF
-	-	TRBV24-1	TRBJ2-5	TGTGCCACCAGTGATCCGACTCAAGAGACCCAGTACTTC	CATSDPTQETQYF
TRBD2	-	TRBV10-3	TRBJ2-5	TGTGCCATCAGTGGGATAGCGGGAGGAGAGACCCAGTACTTC	CAISGIAGGETQYF
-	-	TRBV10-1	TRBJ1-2	TGCGCCAGCAGTGATGGTAGGCTGTACGGCTACACCTTC	CASSDGRLYGYTF
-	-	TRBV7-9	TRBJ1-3	TGTGCCAGCAGCTTAAACCCAGACAGGCACTCTGGAAACACCATATATTTT	CASSLNPDRHSGNTIYF
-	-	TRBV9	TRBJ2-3	TGTGCCAGCAGCGTAGCTCTAGCGTTAGATACGCAGTATTTT	CASSVALALDTQYF
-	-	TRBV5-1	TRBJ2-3	TGCGCCAGCAGCAAATCCCCCACCACAGATACGCAGTATTTT	CASSKSPTTDTQYF
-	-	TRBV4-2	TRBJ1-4	TGTGCCAGCAGCCAAGATTTGAGGGGCGGTGAAAAACTGTTTTTT	CASSQDLRGGEKLFF
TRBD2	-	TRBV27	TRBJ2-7	TGTGCCAGCAGTCGCCTAGCGGGAGCCCACGAGCAGTACTTC	CASSRLAGAHEQYF
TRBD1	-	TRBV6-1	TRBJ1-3	TGTGCCAGCAGTGAACGCGTCCTGACAGGGGCCAGCGGAAACACCATATATTTT	CASSERVLTGASGNTIYF
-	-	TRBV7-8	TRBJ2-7	TGTGCCAGCAGCTTAGCGCATCAGGGCTACGAGCAGTACTTC	CASSLAHQGYEQYF
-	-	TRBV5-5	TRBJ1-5	TGTGCCAGCAGCTTGGCTACGGTTAGCAATCAGCCCCAGCATTTT	CASSLATVSNQPQHF
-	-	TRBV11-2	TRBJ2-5	TGTGCCAGCAGCTTAATGAGGGGCTTGGAGACCCAGTACTTC	CASSLMRGLETQYF
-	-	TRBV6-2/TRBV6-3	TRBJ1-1	TGTGCCAGCAGTTGGGGCACTGAAGCTTTCTTT	CASSWGTEAFF
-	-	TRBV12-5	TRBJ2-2	TGTGCTAGTAATACACCCCGAGACACCGGGGAGCTGTTTTTT	CASNTPRDTGELFF
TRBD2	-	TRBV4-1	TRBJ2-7	TGCGCCAGCAGCCAAGGTGGCCGACTAGCGGGAGCCTACGAGCAGTACTTC	CASSQGGRLAGAYEQYF
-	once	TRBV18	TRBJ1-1	TGTGCCAGCTCACAACCGGACGACGTGGCTGAAGCTTTCTTT	CASSQPDDVAEAFF
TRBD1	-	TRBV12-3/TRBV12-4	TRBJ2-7	TGTGCCAGCAGTCAGGGACAGTCCTACGAGCAGTACTTC	CASSQGQSYEQYF
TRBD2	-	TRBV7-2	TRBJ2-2	TGTGCCAGCAGCCGGGAGGGACTTCTCTACACCGGGGAGCTGTTTTTT	CASSREGLLYTGELFF
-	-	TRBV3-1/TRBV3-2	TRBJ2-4	TGTGCCAGCAGCCAAAATCGGGCAGACTTAGCCAAAAACATTCAGTACTTC	CASSQNRADLAKNIQYF
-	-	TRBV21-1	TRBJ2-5	TGTGCCAGCCACGAGGATGGACAGCAAGAGACCCAGTACTTC	CASHEDGQQETQYF
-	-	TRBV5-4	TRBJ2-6	TGTGCCAGCAGTTTGGACATCACTGGGGCCAACGTCCTGACTTTC	CASSLDITGANVLTF
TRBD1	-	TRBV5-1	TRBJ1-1	TGCGCCAGCAGCACGGGACAGGGTCCTAGCACTGAAGCTTTCTTT	CASSTGQGPSTEAFF
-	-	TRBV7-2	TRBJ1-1	TGTGCCAGCAGCTTGAGAGCTTTCTTT	CASSLRAFF
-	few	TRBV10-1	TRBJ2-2	TGCGCCAGCAGTGACCCCAGGGGGGCGAACACCGGGGAGCTGTTTTTT	CASSDPRGANTGELFF
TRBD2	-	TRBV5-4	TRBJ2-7	TGTGCCAGCAGCCCCGATAGCGGGAGTTCCTACGAGCAGTACTTC	CASSPDSGSSYEQYF
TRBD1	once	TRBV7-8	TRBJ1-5	TGTGCCAGCAGCCCCCAGGGGGAAGACTATAGCAATCAGCCCCAGCATTTT	CASSPQGEDYSNQPQHF
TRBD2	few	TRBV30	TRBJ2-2	TGTGCCTGGGCCCCTAGCGGGAGAGACACCGGGGAGCTGTTTTTT	CAWAPSGRDTGELFF